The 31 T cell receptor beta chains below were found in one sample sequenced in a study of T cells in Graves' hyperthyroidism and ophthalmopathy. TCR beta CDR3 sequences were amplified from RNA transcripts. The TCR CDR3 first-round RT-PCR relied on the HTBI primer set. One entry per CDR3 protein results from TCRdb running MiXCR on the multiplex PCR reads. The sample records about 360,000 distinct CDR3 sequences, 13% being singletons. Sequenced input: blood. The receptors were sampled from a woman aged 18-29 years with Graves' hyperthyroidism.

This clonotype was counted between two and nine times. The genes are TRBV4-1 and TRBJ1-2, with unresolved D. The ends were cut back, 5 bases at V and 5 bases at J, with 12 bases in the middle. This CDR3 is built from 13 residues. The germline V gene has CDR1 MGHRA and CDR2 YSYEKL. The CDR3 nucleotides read TGCGCCAGCAGCGCAGAGAGATTATATGGCTACACCTTC. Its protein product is CASSAERLYGYTF.

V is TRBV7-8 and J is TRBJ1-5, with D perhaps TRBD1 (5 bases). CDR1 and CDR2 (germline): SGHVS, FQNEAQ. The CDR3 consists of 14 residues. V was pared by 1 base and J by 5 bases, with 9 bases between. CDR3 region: CASSLEIGDQPQHF. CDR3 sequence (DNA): TGTGCCAGCAGCTTAGAGATAGGGGATCAGCCCCAGCATTTT.

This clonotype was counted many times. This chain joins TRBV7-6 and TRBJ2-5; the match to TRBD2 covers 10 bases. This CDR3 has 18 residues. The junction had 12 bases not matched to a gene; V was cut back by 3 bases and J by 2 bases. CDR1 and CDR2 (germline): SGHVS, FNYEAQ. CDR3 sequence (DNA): TGTGCCAGCAGCTTCCGGGCCCTTAGCGGGGGGTCGCAAGAGACCCAGTACTTC. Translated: CASSFRALSGGSQETQYF.

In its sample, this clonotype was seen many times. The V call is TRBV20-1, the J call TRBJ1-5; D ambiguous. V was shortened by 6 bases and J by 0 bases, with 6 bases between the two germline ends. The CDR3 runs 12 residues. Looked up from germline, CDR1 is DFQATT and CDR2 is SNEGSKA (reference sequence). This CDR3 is CSAPFSNQPQHF. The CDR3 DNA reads TGCAGTGCGCCGTTTAGCAATCAGCCCCAGCATTTT.

The CDR3 DNA follows: TGTGCCAGCAGCCAAGCCTCCTTCTCAACTAATGAAAAACTGTTTTTT. Translation: CASSQASFSTNEKLFF. This chain links TRBV4-2 with TRBJ1-4; D is uncertain. The length of the CDR3 is 16 residues. Per germline, CDR1 LGHNA and CDR2 YNFKEQ. V gave up 1 base and J gave up 0 bases, with 9 bases separating them.

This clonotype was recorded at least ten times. DNA of the CDR3: TGTGCCAGCAACCGGGGGGGCCCCCCCTACGAGCAGTACTTC. Translated, it gives CASNRGGPPYEQYF. The chain recombines TRBV28 with TRBJ2-7; 8 nucleotides line up with TRBD2. The germline gives CDR1 MDHEN, CDR2 SYDVKM. CDR3 length equals 14 residues. V dropped 7 bases and J dropped 2; count of bases not matched to a gene: 7. The whole variable domain, remainder taken from reference TRBV28 and TRBJ2-7, is DVKVTQSSRYLVKRTGEKVFLECVQDMDHENMFWYRQDPGLGLRLIYFSYDVKMKEKGDIPEGYSVSREKKERFSLILESASTNQTSMYLCASNRGGPPYEQYFGPGTRLTVT.

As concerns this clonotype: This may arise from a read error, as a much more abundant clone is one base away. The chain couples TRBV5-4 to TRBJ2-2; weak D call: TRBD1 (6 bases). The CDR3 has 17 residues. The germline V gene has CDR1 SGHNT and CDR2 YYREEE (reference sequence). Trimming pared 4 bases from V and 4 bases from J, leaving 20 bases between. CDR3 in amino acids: CASSPAGASFLTGELFF. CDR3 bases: TGTGCCAGCAGCCCAGCAGGGGCTAGCTTCCTCACCGGGGAGCTGTTTTTT. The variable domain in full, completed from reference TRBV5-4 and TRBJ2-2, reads ETGVTQSPTHLIKTRGQQVTLRCSSQSGHNTVSWYQQALGQGPQFIFQYYREEENGRGNFPPRFSGLQFPNYSSELNVNALELDDSALYLCASSPAGASFLTGELFFGEGSRLTVL.

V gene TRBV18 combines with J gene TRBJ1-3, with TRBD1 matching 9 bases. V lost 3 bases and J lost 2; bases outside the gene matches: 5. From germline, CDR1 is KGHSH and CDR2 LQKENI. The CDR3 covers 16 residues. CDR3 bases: TGTGCCAGCTCACCCGGACAGGGGAGGGCTGGAAACACCATATATTTT. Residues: CASSPGQGRAGNTIYF.

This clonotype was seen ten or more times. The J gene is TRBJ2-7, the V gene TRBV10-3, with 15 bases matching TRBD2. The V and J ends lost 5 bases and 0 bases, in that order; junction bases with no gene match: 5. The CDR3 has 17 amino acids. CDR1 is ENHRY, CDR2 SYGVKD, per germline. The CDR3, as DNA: TGTGCCATCAGTTCGGGACTAGCGGGAGGAAGCTCCTACGAGCAGTACTTC. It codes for CAISSGLAGGSSYEQYF.

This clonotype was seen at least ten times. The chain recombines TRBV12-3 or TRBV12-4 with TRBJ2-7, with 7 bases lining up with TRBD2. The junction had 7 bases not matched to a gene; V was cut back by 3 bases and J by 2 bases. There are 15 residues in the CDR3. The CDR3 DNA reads TGTGCCAGCAGTTTGGCGGGGGTATTCACCTACGAGCAGTACTTC. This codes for CASSLAGVFTYEQYF.

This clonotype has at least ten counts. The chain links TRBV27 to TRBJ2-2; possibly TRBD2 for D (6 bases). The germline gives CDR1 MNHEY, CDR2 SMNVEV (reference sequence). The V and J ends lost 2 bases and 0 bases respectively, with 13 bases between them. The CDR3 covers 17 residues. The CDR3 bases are TGTGCCAGCAGTTTACTACTAGCCAAAGCGAACACCGGGGAGCTGTTTTTT. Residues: CASSLLLAKANTGELFF.

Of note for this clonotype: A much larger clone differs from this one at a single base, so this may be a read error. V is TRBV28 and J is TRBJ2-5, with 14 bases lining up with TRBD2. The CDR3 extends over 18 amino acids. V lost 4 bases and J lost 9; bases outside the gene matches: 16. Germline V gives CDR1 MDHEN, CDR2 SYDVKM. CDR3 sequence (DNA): TGTGCCAGCAGTTCATTGATGGGACTAGCGGGGGCGGCGGAGGCCCAGTACTTC. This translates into CASSSLMGLAGAAEAQYF.

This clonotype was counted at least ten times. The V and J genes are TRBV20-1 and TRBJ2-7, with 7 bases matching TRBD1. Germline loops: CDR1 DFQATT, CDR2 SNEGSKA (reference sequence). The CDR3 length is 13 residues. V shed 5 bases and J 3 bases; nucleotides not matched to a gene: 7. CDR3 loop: CSAGKDRIYEQYF. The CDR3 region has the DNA TGCAGTGCTGGGAAGGACAGGATCTACGAGCAGTACTTC.

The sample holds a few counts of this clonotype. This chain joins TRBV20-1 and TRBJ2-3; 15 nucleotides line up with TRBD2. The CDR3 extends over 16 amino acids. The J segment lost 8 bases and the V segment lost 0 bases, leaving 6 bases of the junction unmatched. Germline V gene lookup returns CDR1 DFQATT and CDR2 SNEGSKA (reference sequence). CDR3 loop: CSARDWTSGGAGTQYF. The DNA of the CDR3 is TGCAGTGCTAGAGATTGGACTAGCGGGGGGGCGGGTACGCAGTATTTT.

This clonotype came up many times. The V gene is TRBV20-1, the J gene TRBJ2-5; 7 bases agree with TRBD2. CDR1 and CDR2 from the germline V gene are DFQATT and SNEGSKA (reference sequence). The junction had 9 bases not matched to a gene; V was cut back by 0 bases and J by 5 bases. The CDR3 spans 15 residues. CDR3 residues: CSARDGGAGEETQYF. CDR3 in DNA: TGCAGTGCTAGAGATGGTGGGGCGGGGGAGGAGACCCAGTACTTC.

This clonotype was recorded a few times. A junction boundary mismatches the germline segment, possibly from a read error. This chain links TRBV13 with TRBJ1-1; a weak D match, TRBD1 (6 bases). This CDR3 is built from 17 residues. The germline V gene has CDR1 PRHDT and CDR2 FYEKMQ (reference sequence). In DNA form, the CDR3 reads TGTGTCAGCAGCTTAGGCGGATTGCGGGGGCGTTCCACTGAAGCTTTCTTT. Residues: CVSSLGGLRGRSTEAFF.

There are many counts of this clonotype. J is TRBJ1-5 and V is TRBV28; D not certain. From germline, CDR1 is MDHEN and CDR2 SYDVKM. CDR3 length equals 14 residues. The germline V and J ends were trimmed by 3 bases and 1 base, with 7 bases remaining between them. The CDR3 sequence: CASSFMGSNQPQHF. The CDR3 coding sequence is TGTGCCAGCAGTTTCATGGGGAGCAATCAGCCCCAGCATTTT. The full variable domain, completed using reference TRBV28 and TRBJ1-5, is DVKVTQSSRYLVKRTGEKVFLECVQDMDHENMFWYRQDPGLGLRLIYFSYDVKMKEKGDIPEGYSVSREKKERFSLILESASTNQTSMYLCASSFMGSNQPQHFGDGTRLSIL.

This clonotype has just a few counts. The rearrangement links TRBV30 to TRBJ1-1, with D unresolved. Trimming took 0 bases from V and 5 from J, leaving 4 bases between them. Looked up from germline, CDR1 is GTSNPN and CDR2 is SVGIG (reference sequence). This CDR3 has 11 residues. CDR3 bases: TGTGCCTGGAGTGTTTCAACTGAAGCTTTCTTT. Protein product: CAWSVSTEAFF.

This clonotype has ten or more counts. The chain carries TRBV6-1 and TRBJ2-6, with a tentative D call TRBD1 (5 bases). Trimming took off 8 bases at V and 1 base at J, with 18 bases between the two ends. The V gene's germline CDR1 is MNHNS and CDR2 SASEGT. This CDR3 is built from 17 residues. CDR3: CASAVQGSISGANVLTF. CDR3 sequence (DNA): TGTGCCAGCGCGGTGCAGGGAAGTATTTCTGGGGCCAACGTCCTGACTTTC.

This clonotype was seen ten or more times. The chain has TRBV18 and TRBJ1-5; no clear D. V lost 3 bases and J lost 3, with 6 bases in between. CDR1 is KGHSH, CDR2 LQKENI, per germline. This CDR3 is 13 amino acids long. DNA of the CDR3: TGTGCCAGCTCACCGGTAGACAATCAGCCCCAGCATTTT. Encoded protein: CASSPVDNQPQHF.

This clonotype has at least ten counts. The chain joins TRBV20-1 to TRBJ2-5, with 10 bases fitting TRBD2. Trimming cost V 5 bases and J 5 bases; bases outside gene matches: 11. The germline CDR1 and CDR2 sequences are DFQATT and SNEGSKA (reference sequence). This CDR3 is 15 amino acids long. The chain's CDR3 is CSARQLAGSWETQYF. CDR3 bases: TGCAGTGCTCGCCAACTAGCGGGGTCATGGGAGACCCAGTACTTC.

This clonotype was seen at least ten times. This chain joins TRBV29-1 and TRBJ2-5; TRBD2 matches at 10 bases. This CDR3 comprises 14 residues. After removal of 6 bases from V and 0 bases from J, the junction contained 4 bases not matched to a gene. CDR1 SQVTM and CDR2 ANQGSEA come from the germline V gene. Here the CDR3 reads CSVVGLADQETQYF. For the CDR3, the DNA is TGCAGCGTGGTAGGACTAGCGGACCAAGAGACCCAGTACTTC.

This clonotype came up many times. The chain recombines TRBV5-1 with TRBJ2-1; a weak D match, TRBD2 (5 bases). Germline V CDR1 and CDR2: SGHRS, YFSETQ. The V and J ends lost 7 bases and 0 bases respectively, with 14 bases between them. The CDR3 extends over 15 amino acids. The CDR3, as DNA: TGCGCCAGCCAACCCCCGGGGAGCTCCTACAATGAGCAGTTCTTC. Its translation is CASQPPGSSYNEQFF.

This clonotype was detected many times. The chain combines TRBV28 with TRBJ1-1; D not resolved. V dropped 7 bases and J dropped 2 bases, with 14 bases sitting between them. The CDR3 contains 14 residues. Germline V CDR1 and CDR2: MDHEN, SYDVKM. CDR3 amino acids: CASTIPNPNTEAFF. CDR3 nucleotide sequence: TGTGCCAGCACCATACCAAACCCTAACACTGAAGCTTTCTTT.

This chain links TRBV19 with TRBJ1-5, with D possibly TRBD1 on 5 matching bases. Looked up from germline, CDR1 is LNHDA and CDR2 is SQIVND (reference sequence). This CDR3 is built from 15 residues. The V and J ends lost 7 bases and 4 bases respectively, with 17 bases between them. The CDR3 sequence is CASTQGVGENQPQHF. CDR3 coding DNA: TGTGCCAGTACCCAAGGGGTCGGGGAGAATCAGCCCCAGCATTTT.

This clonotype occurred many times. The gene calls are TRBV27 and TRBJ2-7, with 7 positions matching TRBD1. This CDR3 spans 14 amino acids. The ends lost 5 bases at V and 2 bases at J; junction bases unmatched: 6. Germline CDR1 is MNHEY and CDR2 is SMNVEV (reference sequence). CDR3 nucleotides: TGTGCCAGCAGTCTGACAGGGTTAACCTACGAGCAGTACTTC. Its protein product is CASSLTGLTYEQYF.

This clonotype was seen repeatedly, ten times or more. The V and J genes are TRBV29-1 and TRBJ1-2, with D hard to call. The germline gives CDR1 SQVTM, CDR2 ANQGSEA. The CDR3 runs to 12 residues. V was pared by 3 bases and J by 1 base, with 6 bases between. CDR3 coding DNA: TGCAGCGTTGACTCCTTTAACTATGGCTACACCTTC. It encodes CSVDSFNYGYTF.

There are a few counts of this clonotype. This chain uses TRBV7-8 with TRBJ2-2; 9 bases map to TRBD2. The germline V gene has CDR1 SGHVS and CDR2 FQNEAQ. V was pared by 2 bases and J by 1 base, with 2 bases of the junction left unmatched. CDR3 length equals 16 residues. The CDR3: CASSLLAGRNTGELFF. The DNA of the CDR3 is TGTGCCAGCAGCTTACTAGCGGGGAGGAACACCGGGGAGCTGTTTTTT.

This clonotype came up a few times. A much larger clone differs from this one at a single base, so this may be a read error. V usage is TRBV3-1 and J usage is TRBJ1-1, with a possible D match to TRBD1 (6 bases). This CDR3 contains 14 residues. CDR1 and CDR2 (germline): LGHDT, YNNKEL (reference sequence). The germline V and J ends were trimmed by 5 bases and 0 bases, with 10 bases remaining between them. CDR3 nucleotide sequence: TGTGCCAGCAGCTCCGAGGGGGTGAACACTGAAGCTTTCTTT. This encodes CASSSEGVNTEAFF.

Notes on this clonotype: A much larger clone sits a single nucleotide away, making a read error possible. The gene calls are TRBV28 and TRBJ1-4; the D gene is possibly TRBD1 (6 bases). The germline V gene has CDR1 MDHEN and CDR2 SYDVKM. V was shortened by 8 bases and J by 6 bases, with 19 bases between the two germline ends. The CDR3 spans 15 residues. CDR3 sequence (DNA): TGTGCCAGCGTAAGAGTGGGGGGCGAGGATGAAAAACTGTTTTTT. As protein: CASVRVGGEDEKLFF.

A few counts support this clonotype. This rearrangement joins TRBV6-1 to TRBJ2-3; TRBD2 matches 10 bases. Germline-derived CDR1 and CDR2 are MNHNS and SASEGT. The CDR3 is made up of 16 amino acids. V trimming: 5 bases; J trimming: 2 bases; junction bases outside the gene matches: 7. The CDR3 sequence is CASSLDSGGITDTQYF. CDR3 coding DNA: TGTGCCAGCAGTTTAGATAGCGGGGGGATCACAGATACGCAGTATTTT.